In its sample, the clone carrying this T cell receptor (beta chain) was seen a few times. This sample was taken from a study of patients and donors after allogeneic stem cell transplantation. Using its own MiXCR run on the RT-PCR reads, TCRdb lists one record per CDR3 protein. Of hundreds of thousands of distinct CDR3 sequences in the sample, approximately 16% were seen once. Germline values: CDR1 SGDLS, CDR2 YYNGEE. V was pared by 4 bases and J by 5 bases, with 13 bases between. This CDR3 has 14 amino acids. Sequenced: blood, either unsorted or a sorted T cell fraction (not recorded which). The receptor's source is a human donor who was either an allogeneic HSCT recipient or a stem cell or donor lymphocyte infusion donor (not recorded which). It is not recorded whose cells these are; they may come from a transplant donor. V is TRBV9 and J is TRBJ1-5; D not certain. The CDR3 nucleotides read TGTGCCAGCAGCCTCTCGGGCAATTATCAGCCCCAGCATTTT. Its protein is CASSLSGNYQPQHF.